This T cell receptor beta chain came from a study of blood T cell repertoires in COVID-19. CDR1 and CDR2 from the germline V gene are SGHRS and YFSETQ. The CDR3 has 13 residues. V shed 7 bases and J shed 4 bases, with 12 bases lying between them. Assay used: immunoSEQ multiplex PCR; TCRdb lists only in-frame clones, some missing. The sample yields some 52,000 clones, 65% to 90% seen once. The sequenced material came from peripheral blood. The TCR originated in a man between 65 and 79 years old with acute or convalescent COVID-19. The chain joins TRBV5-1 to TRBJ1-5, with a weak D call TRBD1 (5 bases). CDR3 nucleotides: TGCGCCAGCGGAACAGGCCCTAATCAGCCCCAGCATTTT. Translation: CASGTGPNQPQHF.